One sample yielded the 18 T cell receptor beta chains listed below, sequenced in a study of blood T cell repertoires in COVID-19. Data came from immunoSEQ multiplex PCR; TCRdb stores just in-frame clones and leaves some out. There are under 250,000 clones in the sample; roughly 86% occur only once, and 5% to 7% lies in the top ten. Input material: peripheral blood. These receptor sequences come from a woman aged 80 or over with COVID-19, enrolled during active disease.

The CDR3 nucleotides are TGTGCCAGCAGCTTACCCCGGACAGTTCAAGACTATGGCTACACCTTC. Translation gives CASSLPRTVQDYGYTF. The J gene is TRBJ1-2, the V gene TRBV7-9; D is perhaps TRBD1 (6 bases). The V end lost 2 bases, the J end lost 3 bases, and 16 bases lay between the germline ends. The CDR3 sequence is 16 residues long. CDR1 and CDR2 (germline): SEHNR, FQNEAQ (reference sequence).

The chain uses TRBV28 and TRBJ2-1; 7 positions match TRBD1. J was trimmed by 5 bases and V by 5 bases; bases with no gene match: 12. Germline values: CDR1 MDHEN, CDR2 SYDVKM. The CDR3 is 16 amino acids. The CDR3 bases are TGTGCCAGCAGTGGAAGTGCCGGGACAGTAAACAATGAGCAGTTCTTC. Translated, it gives CASSGSAGTVNNEQFF.

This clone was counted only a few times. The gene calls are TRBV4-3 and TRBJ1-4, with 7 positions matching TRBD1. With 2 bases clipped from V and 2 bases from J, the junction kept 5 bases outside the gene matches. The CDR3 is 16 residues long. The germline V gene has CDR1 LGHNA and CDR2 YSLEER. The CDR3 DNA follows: TGCGCCAGCAGCCAAAGGCCGGGACAGACTAATGAAAAACTGTTTTTT. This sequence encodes CASSQRPGQTNEKLFF.

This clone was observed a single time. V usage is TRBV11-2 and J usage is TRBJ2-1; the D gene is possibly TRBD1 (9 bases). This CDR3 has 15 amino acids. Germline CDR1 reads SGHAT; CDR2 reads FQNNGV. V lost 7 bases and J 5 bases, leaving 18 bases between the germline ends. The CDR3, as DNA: TGTGCCAGCACCACGGGGGGGGACAGGGACAATGAGCAGTTCTTC. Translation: CASTTGGDRDNEQFF.

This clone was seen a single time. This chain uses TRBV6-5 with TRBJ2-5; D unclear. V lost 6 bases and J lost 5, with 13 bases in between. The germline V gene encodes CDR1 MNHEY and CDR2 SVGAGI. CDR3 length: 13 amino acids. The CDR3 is CASRPGGGETQYF. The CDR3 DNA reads TGTGCCAGCAGGCCGGGTGGTGGGGAGACCCAGTACTTC.

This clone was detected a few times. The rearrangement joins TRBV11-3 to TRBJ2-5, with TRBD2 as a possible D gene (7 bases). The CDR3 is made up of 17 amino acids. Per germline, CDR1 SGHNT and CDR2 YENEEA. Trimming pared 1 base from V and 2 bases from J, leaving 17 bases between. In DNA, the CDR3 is TGTGCCAGCAGCTTAGGAATCGGCGGGGGCCAACAAGAGACCCAGTACTTC. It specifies CASSLGIGGGQQETQYF.

The CDR3 bases are TGTGCCAGTAGTATCCGGGAGGACAGGGGGTTACTTGGGGCCAACGTCCTGACTTTC. Amino acids: CASSIREDRGLLGANVLTF. The V gene is TRBV19, the J gene TRBJ2-6; 10 bases are a match to TRBD1. The CDR3 loop spans 19 amino acids. CDR1 and CDR2 from the germline V gene are LNHDA and SQIVND (reference sequence). Trimming cost V 3 bases and J 3 bases; bases outside gene matches: 11.

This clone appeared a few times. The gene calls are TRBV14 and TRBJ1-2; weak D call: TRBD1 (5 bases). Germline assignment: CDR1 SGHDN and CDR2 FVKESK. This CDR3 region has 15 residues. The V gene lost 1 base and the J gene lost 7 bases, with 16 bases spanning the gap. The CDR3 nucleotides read TGTGCCAGCAGCCAAGCGGCATCCAGGGTGGGTGGCTACACCTTC. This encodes CASSQAASRVGGYTF.

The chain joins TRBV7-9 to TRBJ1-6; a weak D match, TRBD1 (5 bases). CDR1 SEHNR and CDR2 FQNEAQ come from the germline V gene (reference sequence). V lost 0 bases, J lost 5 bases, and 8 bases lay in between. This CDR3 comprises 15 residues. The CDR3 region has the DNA TGTGCCAGCAGCTTAGCGGCAGGGAATAATTCACCCCTCCACTTT. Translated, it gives CASSLAAGNNSPLHF.

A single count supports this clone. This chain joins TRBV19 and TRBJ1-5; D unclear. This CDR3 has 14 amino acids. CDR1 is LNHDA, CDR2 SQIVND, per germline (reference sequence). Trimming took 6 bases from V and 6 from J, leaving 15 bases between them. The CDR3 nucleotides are TGTGCCAGTAGCAGAGGGAGAGAGGGTCAGCCCCAGCATTTT. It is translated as CASSRGREGQPQHF.

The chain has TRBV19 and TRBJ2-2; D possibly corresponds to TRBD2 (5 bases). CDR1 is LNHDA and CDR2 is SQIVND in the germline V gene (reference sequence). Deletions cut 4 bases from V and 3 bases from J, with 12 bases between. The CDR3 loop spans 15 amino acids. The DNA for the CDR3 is TGTGCCAGTAGTACCATTGGACTCTACACCGGGGAGCTGTTTTTT. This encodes CASSTIGLYTGELFF. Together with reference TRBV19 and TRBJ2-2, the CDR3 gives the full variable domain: DGGITQSPKYLFRKEGQNVTLSCEQNLNHDAMYWYRQDPGQGLRLIYYSQIVNDFQKGDIAEGYSVSREKKESFPLTVTSAQKNPTAFYLCASSTIGLYTGELFFGEGSRLTVL.

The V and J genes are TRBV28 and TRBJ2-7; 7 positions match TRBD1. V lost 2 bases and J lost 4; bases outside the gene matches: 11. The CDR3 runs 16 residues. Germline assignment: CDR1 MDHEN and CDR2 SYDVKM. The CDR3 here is CASSLQPLGQPYEQYF. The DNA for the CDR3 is TGTGCCAGCAGTTTACAACCCTTGGGACAGCCTTACGAGCAGTACTTC.

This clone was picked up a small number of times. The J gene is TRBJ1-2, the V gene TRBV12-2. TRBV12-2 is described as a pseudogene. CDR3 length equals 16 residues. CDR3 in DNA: TGTGCAAGTCGCTTGAGCCCCCTCGAAGCTAACTATGGCTACACCTTC. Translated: CASRLSPLEANYGYTF.

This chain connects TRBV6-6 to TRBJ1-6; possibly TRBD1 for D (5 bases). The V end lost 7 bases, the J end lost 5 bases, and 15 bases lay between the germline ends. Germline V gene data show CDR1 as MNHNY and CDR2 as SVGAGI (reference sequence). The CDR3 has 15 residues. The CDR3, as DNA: TGTGCCAGCAACCCCCTCCGGGGGAATAATTCACCCCTCCACTTT. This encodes CASNPLRGNNSPLHF.

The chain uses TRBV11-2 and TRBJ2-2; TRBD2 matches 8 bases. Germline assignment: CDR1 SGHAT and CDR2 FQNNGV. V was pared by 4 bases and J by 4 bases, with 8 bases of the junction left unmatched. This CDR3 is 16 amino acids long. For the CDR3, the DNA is TGTGCCAGCAGCTCACAGCGGGGGTTGAGCACCGGGGAGCTGTTTTTT. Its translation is CASSSQRGLSTGELFF.

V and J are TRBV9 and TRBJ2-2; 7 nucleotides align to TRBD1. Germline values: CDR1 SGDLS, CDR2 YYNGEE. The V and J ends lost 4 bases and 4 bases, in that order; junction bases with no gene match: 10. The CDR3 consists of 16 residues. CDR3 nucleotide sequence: TGTGCCAGCAGCCCCAGCGAAGGGGGCAGCACCGGGGAGCTGTTTTTT. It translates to CASSPSEGGSTGELFF.

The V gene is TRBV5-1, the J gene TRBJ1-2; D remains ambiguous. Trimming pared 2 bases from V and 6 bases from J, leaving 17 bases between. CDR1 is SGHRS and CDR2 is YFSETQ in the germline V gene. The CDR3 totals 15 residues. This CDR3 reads CASSLNPSTRDGYTF. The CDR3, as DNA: TGCGCCAGCAGCTTAAATCCGTCAACTCGGGATGGCTACACCTTC.

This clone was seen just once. CDR3 residues: CASTRTGEGAEAFF. DNA of the CDR3: TGTGCCAGCACCAGGACAGGAGAAGGGGCTGAAGCTTTCTTT. This rearrangement joins TRBV25-1 to TRBJ1-1; 7 nucleotides match TRBD1. V shed 7 bases, J shed 6 bases, and the junction held 11 bases outside the gene matches. The CDR3 contains 14 residues. Germline assignment: CDR1 MGHDK and CDR2 SYGVNS. Full variable domain (outside the CDR3, taken from reference TRBV25-1 and TRBJ1-1): EADIYQTPRYLVIGTGKKITLECSQTMGHDKMYWYQQDPGMELHLIHYSYGVNSTEKGDLSSESTVSRIRTEHFPLTLESARPSHTSQYLCASTRTGEGAEAFFGQGTRLTVV.